The 14 T cell receptor beta chains below all came from one sample that was sequenced in a study of CD4+ T cells in melanoma. Here immunoSEQ multiplex PCR was the method, and the copy in TCRdb shows in-frame clones only, minus some. The sample has some 12,000 clones; 66% are singletons. Material: cells from a culture (not recorded whether cultured in vitro). All receptors derive from a human donor with melanoma.

The rearrangement links TRBV30 to TRBJ2-1; the match to TRBD2 covers 13 bases. After removal of 1 base from V and 7 bases from J, the junction contained 1 base not matched to a gene. Germline V CDR1 and CDR2: GTSNPN, SVGIG (reference sequence). The CDR3 runs 14 residues. The CDR3 loop is CAWSGLAGGNEQFF. The CDR3 DNA reads as TGTGCCTGGAGTGGACTAGCGGGGGGAAATGAGCAGTTCTTC.

About this clone itself: Likely a read error: the CDR3 ends without its conserved phenylalanine or tryptophan. As DNA, the CDR3 is TGTGCCAGCAGCTTAAGCGGGATCGACGGGGAGCTGTTTTCT. This sequence encodes CASSLSGIDGELFS. The chain combines TRBV7-3 with TRBJ2-2, with a weak D call TRBD2 (6 bases). Germline loops: CDR1 SGHTA, CDR2 FQGTGA. The CDR3 runs to 14 residues. Trimming removed 1 base from V and 7 bases from J, with 10 bases in between.

This CDR3 is CASSSENANTEAFF. The CDR3 nucleotides read TGCGCCAGCAGCTCGGAAAATGCGAACACTGAAGCTTTCTTT. The chain combines TRBV5-1 with TRBJ1-1; D is uncertain. The CDR3 has 14 residues. Germline CDR1 and CDR2: SGHRS and YFSETQ. The V end was cut by 3 bases, the J end by 1 base, with 10 bases between.

This clone was seen a few times. J is TRBJ1-6 and V is TRBV30, with D perhaps matching TRBD1 (5 bases). This CDR3 is built from 12 residues. V shed 5 bases and J shed 12 bases, with 14 bases lying between them. Germline assignment: CDR1 GTSNPN and CDR2 SVGIG (reference sequence). CDR3 loop: CAWGGSPGPLHF. The CDR3 DNA sequence: TGTGCCTGGGGGGGGTCCCCGGGACCCCTCCACTTT.

This sequence joins TRBV10-3 and TRBJ2-7, with no clear D. The CDR3 spans 18 residues. Germline V gene lookup returns CDR1 ENHRY and CDR2 SYGVKD. V was clipped by 0 bases and J by 1 base, with 19 bases between them. CDR3 DNA: TGTGCCATCAGTGAGTCGGTAGTCCCTCTCGCCCCTTCCTACGAGCAGTACTTC. Protein product: CAISESVVPLAPSYEQYF.

This clone was detected only a few times. The chain employs TRBV5-5 and TRBJ1-5; maybe TRBD1 (6 bases). V was clipped by 4 bases and J by 1 base, with 9 bases between them. CDR3 length: 14 residues. Germline assignment: CDR1 SGHKS and CDR2 YYEKEE (reference sequence). CDR3 loop: CASSKGQSNQPQHF. The CDR3 DNA follows: TGTGCCAGCAGCAAAGGACAGAGCAATCAGCCCCAGCATTTT. Complete variable domain (other parts from reference TRBV5-5 and TRBJ1-5): DAGVTQSPTHLIKTRGQQVTLRCSPISGHKSVSWYQQVLGQGPQFIFQYYEKEERGRGNFPDRFSARQFPNYSSELNVNALLLGDSALYLCASSKGQSNQPQHFGDGTRLSIL.

This rearrangement joins TRBV6-6 to TRBJ2-5; TRBD1 matches at 7 bases. The CDR3 is 14 residues long. Germline CDR1 is MNHNY and CDR2 is SVGAGI (reference sequence). Trimming removed 2 bases from V and 2 bases from J; junction bases left unmatched: 2. For the CDR3, the DNA is TGTGCCAGCAGTTACCAGGGGGAACAAGAGACCCAGTACTTC. Its protein product is CASSYQGEQETQYF.

The chain combines TRBV19 with TRBJ2-1; D is perhaps TRBD1 (6 bases). Between the trimmed V and J ends, which lost 3 bases and 0 bases, there was a span of 9 bases. There are 15 residues in the CDR3. Germline-derived CDR1 and CDR2 are LNHDA and SQIVND (reference sequence). CDR3 residues: CASSIWDNSYNEQFF. In nucleotides, the CDR3 is TGTGCCAGTAGTATTTGGGACAACTCCTACAATGAGCAGTTCTTC.

The table lists this clone with a few counts. This chain links TRBV28 with TRBJ1-6, with 8 bases matching TRBD1. The germline CDR1 and CDR2 sequences are MDHEN and SYDVKM. Unmatched junction bases numbered 7, after V lost 6 bases and J lost 9 bases. CDR3 length: 14 residues. The CDR3 DNA reads as TGTGCCAGCAGGGGGACAGGTTGGACTTCACCCCTCCACTTT. Translation gives CASRGTGWTSPLHF.

The chain couples TRBV9 to TRBJ2-6; no firm D call. There are 14 residues in the CDR3. Trimming cost V 3 bases and J 0 bases, with 4 bases left between them. Germline V lookup: CDR1 SGDLS, CDR2 YYNGEE. The CDR3 region is CASSAVSGANVLTF. CDR3 nucleotide sequence: TGTGCCAGCAGCGCAGTCTCTGGGGCCAACGTCCTGACTTTC. The full variable domain, rest sourced from reference TRBV9 and TRBJ2-6, is DSGVTQTPKHLITATGQRVTLRCSPRSGDLSVYWYQQSLDQGLQFLIQYYNGEERAKGNILERFSAQQFPDLHSELNLSSLELGDSALYFCASSAVSGANVLTFGAGSRLTVL.

This clone was counted a few times. The J gene is TRBJ1-4, the V gene TRBV4-1, with 8 bases identical to TRBD1. This CDR3 comprises 17 residues. Germline V gives CDR1 MGHRA, CDR2 YSYEKL. Unmatched junction bases numbered 8, after V lost 1 base and J lost 4 bases. The CDR3 nucleotides read TGCGCCAGCAGCCAAGGTCTCAGGGGGCATGGTAATGAAAAACTGTTTTTT. Translation gives CASSQGLRGHGNEKLFF.

V gene TRBV10-3 combines with J gene TRBJ2-1, with 10 bases fitting TRBD2. V shed 5 bases and J 9 bases; nucleotides not matched to a gene: 7. Germline loops: CDR1 ENHRY, CDR2 SYGVKD. The CDR3 runs to 14 residues. This CDR3 is CAISPAGGFGEQFF. CDR3 nucleotides: TGTGCCATCAGTCCAGCGGGGGGGTTCGGTGAGCAGTTCTTC.

This rearrangement joins TRBV2 to TRBJ2-1; unclear D gene. The V gene lost 6 bases and the J gene lost 3 bases, with 9 bases spanning the gap. Germline V gene lookup returns CDR1 SNHLY and CDR2 FYNNEI. This CDR3 has 13 residues. CDR3 in DNA: TGTGCCAGCAGAGGACGATTCTACAATGAGCAGTTCTTC. Its protein is CASRGRFYNEQFF.

The chain combines TRBV9 with TRBJ1-3; TRBD1 aligns across 7 bases. After removal of 4 bases from V and 3 bases from J, the junction contained 4 bases not matched to a gene. The CDR3 is 14 amino acids. In germline, CDR1 is SGDLS, CDR2 YYNGEE. The CDR3 nucleotides are TGTGCCAGCAGCACGGGGACAGTTGGAAACACCATATATTTT. It is translated as CASSTGTVGNTIYF.